The next 7 T cell receptor beta chains were all read from a single sample in a study of shared T cell receptors in the human thymus. TCRdb's table, derived via immunoSEQ multiplex PCR, lists solely in-frame clones and lacks some. Among more than 300,000 clones listed, 95% were seen once. Source material: thymocytes. The receptors were sampled from a human donor.

V is TRBV19 and J is TRBJ2-1; D is ambiguous. The CDR3 is made up of 13 amino acids. Germline CDR1 LNHDA, CDR2 SQIVND (reference sequence). Trimming cost V 6 bases and J 9 bases, with 15 bases left between them. Here the CDR3 reads CASSPFVSAEQFF. The CDR3 DNA reads TGTGCCAGTAGCCCCTTCGTTTCTGCTGAGCAGTTCTTC.

V gene TRBV30 combines with J gene TRBJ2-5, with 9 bases lining up with TRBD1. From germline, CDR1 is GTSNPN and CDR2 SVGIG (reference sequence). There are 16 residues in the CDR3. Losses at the gene ends were 2 bases for V and 1 base for J; bases not matched to a gene: 8. The CDR3 sequence is CAWSNTPGQGQETQYF. The CDR3 DNA reads as TGTGCCTGGAGTAACACTCCGGGACAGGGCCAAGAGACCCAGTACTTC.

The V gene is TRBV30, the J gene TRBJ1-2; possible D gene TRBD1, 5 bases. V shed 8 bases and J shed 4 bases, with 29 bases lying between them. CDR3 length equals 17 residues. In germline, CDR1 is GTSNPN, CDR2 SVGIG (reference sequence). The DNA for the CDR3 is TGTGCCGGCGGACTAGGCCCGGTGGGGCTATTAGGCTATGGCTACACCTTC. Its translation: CAGGLGPVGLLGYGYTF.

This clone has only a few counts. The chain is built from TRBV2 and TRBJ2-2; D remains ambiguous. The CDR3 has 14 residues. Between the trimmed V and J ends, which lost 4 bases and 2 bases, there was a span of 8 bases. Germline values: CDR1 SNHLY, CDR2 FYNNEI. CDR3 protein: CASSGFSNTGELFF. CDR3 in DNA: TGTGCCAGCAGTGGCTTCAGCAACACCGGGGAGCTGTTTTTT.

The genes are TRBV4-1 and TRBJ1-2; perhaps TRBD1 as D (5 bases). The V end was cut by 5 bases, the J end by 2 bases, with 12 bases between. The germline V gene encodes CDR1 MGHRA and CDR2 YSYEKL. There are 14 residues in the CDR3. This chain's CDR3 is CASSSGTGNYGYTF. The CDR3 bases are TGCGCCAGCAGCTCCGGGACGGGGAACTATGGCTACACCTTC.

The chain is built from TRBV19 and TRBJ1-1, with TRBD1 matching over 8 bases. The CDR3 consists of 17 residues. The V gene's germline CDR1 is LNHDA and CDR2 SQIVND (reference sequence). J was trimmed by 10 bases and V by 10 bases; bases with no gene match: 26. The CDR3 spells CATTRASGTGHFLLAFF. The CDR3 DNA reads as TGTGCCACCACTAGGGCCTCCGGGACAGGACATTTCTTGTTAGCTTTCTTT. The full variable domain, in which reference TRBV19 and TRBJ1-1 provide the parts outside the CDR3, is DGGITQSPKYLFRKEGQNVTLSCEQNLNHDAMYWYRQDPGQGLRLIYYSQIVNDFQKGDIAEGYSVSREKKESFPLTVTSAQKNPTAFYLCATTRASGTGHFLLAFFGQGTRLTVV.

The chain has TRBV27 and TRBJ2-7, with D tentatively TRBD1 or TRBD2 (5 bases each). Per germline, CDR1 MNHEY and CDR2 SMNVEV (reference sequence). The CDR3 extends over 17 amino acids. V dropped 0 bases and J dropped 0 bases, with 15 bases sitting between them. Here the CDR3 reads CASSLSMGDAASYEQYF. The CDR3 coding sequence is TGTGCCAGCAGTTTATCGATGGGGGATGCGGCCTCCTACGAGCAGTACTTC.